Sequencing of this T cell receptor beta chain was carried out in a study of T cell responses to AZD1222 COVID-19 vaccine. The protocol was immunoSEQ multiplex PCR, while the TCRdb copy is restricted to in-frame clones and leaves out a portion. The sample contains around 95,000 clones, around 87% of which appear only once. CDR3 length equals 15 residues. V was pared by 5 bases and J by 10 bases, with 18 bases between. CDR1 and CDR2 from the germline V gene are PRHDT and FYEKMQ (reference sequence). The chain employs TRBV13 and TRBJ1-6; perhaps TRBD1 as D (5 bases). The material was peripheral blood, obtained on day 0 of MenACWY control vaccination. The sequence was obtained from an adult in good health. The CDR3 here is CASSPGVGSGSPLHF. The CDR3 DNA follows: TGTGCCAGCAGCCCGGGGGTGGGGAGTGGCTCACCCCTCCACTTT.